Shown below are 25 T cell receptor beta chains from a single sample sequenced in a study of identifying expanded T cells in peripheral blood. Libraries were prepared by immunoSEQ multiplex PCR; TCRdb keeps only in-frame clonotypes and omits some of them. Here the sample spans 120,000 or so clones, 84% being singletons. The specimen was blood. The source is a person aged 18 to 70 in good health.

In its sample, this clone was seen once. The rearrangement links TRBV19 to TRBJ2-5, with TRBD2 identical over 9 bases. V gave up 2 bases and J gave up 0 bases; unmatched junction bases: 10. CDR1 is LNHDA and CDR2 is SQIVND in the germline V gene (reference sequence). This CDR3 is built from 18 residues. DNA of the CDR3: TGTGCCAGTAGTATATTGGGTCTAGCGGGGCGGGACCAAGAGACCCAGTACTTC. Its translation: CASSILGLAGRDQETQYF.

The chain employs TRBV11-3 and TRBJ1-2; TRBD1 is a possible D gene (6 bases). The germline V gene encodes CDR1 SGHNT and CDR2 YENEEA. Between the trimmed V and J ends, which lost 1 base and 7 bases, there was a span of 16 bases. CDR3 length equals 15 residues. The CDR3 nucleotides read TGTGCCAGCAGCTTAGCTTCGTCAGGGGATGGTGGCTACACCTTC. It specifies CASSLASSGDGGYTF.

This chain connects TRBV2 to TRBJ2-5; weak D call: TRBD1 (6 bases). This CDR3 is 15 amino acids long. Trimming removed 4 bases from V and 4 bases from J, with 16 bases in between. The germline CDR1 and CDR2 sequences are SNHLY and FYNNEI. The CDR3 DNA sequence: TGTGCCAGCAGTGGAACAGGGATGCGCGGAGAGACCCAGTACTTC. Its translation is CASSGTGMRGETQYF.

The count of this clone is one. The rearrangement uses TRBV29-1 and TRBJ2-7, with D possibly TRBD1 on 6 matching bases. Per germline, CDR1 SQVTM and CDR2 ANQGSEA. The CDR3 extends over 13 amino acids. V was clipped by 2 bases and J by 2 bases, with 10 bases between them. CDR3 sequence (DNA): TGCAGCGTTGAACTTCGGGACACCTACGAGCAGTACTTC. It translates to CSVELRDTYEQYF.

V usage is TRBV18 and J usage is TRBJ2-3, with 8 bases identical to TRBD1. CDR1 is KGHSH, CDR2 LQKENI, per germline. The length of the CDR3 is 18 residues. The V gene end was trimmed by 3 bases and the J gene end by 2 bases; junction bases not matched to a gene: 13. CDR3 nucleotide sequence: TGTGCCAGCTCACCTCGGCGTGAAGGGACAGGCATCACAGATACGCAGTATTTT. This sequence encodes CASSPRREGTGITDTQYF.

This chain joins TRBV5-5 and TRBJ1-5; 8 positions agree with TRBD1. The CDR3 length is 14 residues. In germline, CDR1 is SGHKS, CDR2 YYEKEE (reference sequence). Losses at the gene ends were 2 bases for V and 5 bases for J; bases not matched to a gene: 3. Written as DNA, the CDR3 is TGTGCCAGCAGCTTCCAGGGGGCTTATCAGCCCCAGCATTTT. Translating gives CASSFQGAYQPQHF.

This chain links TRBV6-6 with TRBJ2-2, with D unclear. The CDR3 length is 15 residues. V lost 7 bases and J lost 4, with 16 bases in between. CDR1 is MNHNY, CDR2 SVGAGI, per germline (reference sequence). The CDR3 sequence is CASNRVSEVTGELFF. CDR3 coding DNA: TGTGCCAGCAATAGGGTATCAGAGGTCACCGGGGAGCTGTTTTTT.

The gene calls are TRBV6-1 and TRBJ2-5; possibly TRBD2 for D (6 bases). V lost 0 bases, J lost 4 bases, and 21 bases lay in between. Germline V gene sequence: CDR1 MNHNS, CDR2 SASEGT. The CDR3 is 18 amino acids. The CDR3 DNA follows: TGTGCCAGCAGTGAAGCCCTAGGCGGGACTGGTTATGTAGAGACCCAGTACTTC. Translating gives CASSEALGGTGYVETQYF.

The V gene is TRBV5-6, the J gene TRBJ1-6; 7 positions match TRBD1. The CDR3 spans 14 residues. The ends lost 4 bases at V and 7 bases at J; junction bases unmatched: 5. Germline lookup yields CDR1 SGHDT and CDR2 YYEEEE. The CDR3 region has the DNA TGTGCCAGCAGCCGGGGACAGTCAAATTCACCCCTCCACTTT. This translates into CASSRGQSNSPLHF.

DNA of the CDR3: TGTGCCAGCAGCCCCCCGTTTGCGGGACTTTATATCTACGAGCAGTACTTC. This encodes CASSPPFAGLYIYEQYF. The chain has TRBV11-2 and TRBJ2-7, with a weak D call TRBD2 (6 bases). CDR1 and CDR2 from the germline V gene are SGHAT and FQNNGV. Trimming took 5 bases from V and 3 from J, leaving 23 bases between them. CDR3 length: 17 amino acids.

J is TRBJ1-2 and V is TRBV6-5, with 10 bases identical to TRBD1. Germline V CDR1 and CDR2: MNHEY, SVGAGI. The CDR3 runs 16 residues. The junction had 9 bases not matched to a gene; V was cut back by 4 bases and J by 4 bases. CDR3 DNA: TGTGCCAGCAGTTTAACCTTCGGGACAGGGGTCTATGGCTACACCTTC. Translation gives CASSLTFGTGVYGYTF.

This CDR3 is CAWTDNTEAFF. The CDR3 region has the DNA TGTGCCTGGACAGATAACACTGAAGCTTTCTTT. J is TRBJ1-1 and V is TRBV30; no definite D call. This CDR3 spans 11 amino acids. Germline V gene data show CDR1 as GTSNPN and CDR2 as SVGIG (reference sequence). Trimming removed 4 bases at V and 2 bases at J, with 5 bases between.

J is TRBJ1-5 and V is TRBV7-2; D gene uncertain. Between the trimmed V and J ends, which lost 1 base and 4 bases, there was a span of 5 bases. Germline V gives CDR1 SGHTA, CDR2 FQGNSA. The CDR3 sequence is 13 residues long. CDR3 residues: CASSLVSNQPQHF. CDR3 bases: TGTGCCAGCAGCTTAGTTAGTAATCAGCCCCAGCATTTT.

This clone was recorded only once. The chain recombines TRBV5-1 with TRBJ2-3; possibly TRBD1 for D (6 bases). Germline CDR1 and CDR2: SGHRS and YFSETQ. Deletions cut 2 bases from V and 9 bases from J, with 19 bases between. This CDR3 region has 15 residues. The DNA of the CDR3 is TGCGCCAGCAGCTTTACCGGACAGTACGCAGGAACGCAGTATTTT. Its translation: CASSFTGQYAGTQYF.

This clone was found once. The chain has TRBV2 and TRBJ2-3; D is unresolved. Trimming took 0 bases from V and 0 from J, leaving 7 bases between them. Germline V gene lookup returns CDR1 SNHLY and CDR2 FYNNEI. The CDR3 is 15 residues long. This CDR3 reads CASSEAAFSTDTQYF. The DNA of the CDR3 is TGTGCCAGCAGTGAAGCAGCTTTTAGCACAGATACGCAGTATTTT.

CDR3 in DNA: TGCGCCAGCAGCTCTCGACAGGGCTCCTATGGCTACACCTTC. Protein sequence: CASSSRQGSYGYTF. This sequence joins TRBV4-1 and TRBJ1-2; 7 bases map to TRBD1. Trimming removed 5 bases from V and 4 bases from J; junction bases left unmatched: 7. This CDR3 has 14 amino acids. Germline V gene lookup returns CDR1 MGHRA and CDR2 YSYEKL.

This clone has more than one count but fewer than ten. V is TRBV7-9 and J is TRBJ1-1; no firm D call. Trimming stripped 7 bases from V and 1 base from J, with 13 bases between. The CDR3 sequence is 14 residues long. Per germline, CDR1 SEHNR and CDR2 FQNEAQ (reference sequence). The CDR3 DNA reads as TGTGCCAGCACCCACGGACGGTCGAACACTGAAGCTTTCTTT. This codes for CASTHGRSNTEAFF. The full variable domain, with the rest looked up from reference TRBV7-9 and TRBJ1-1, is DTGVSQNPRHKITKRGQNVTFRCDPISEHNRLYWYRQTLGQGPEFLTYFQNEAQLEKSRLLSDRFSAERPKGSFSTLEIQRTEQGDSAMYLCASTHGRSNTEAFFGQGTRLTVV.

This clone has just one count. This chain links TRBV19 with TRBJ1-1, with D possibly being TRBD1 (6 bases). The CDR3 length is 13 residues. Germline V gives CDR1 LNHDA, CDR2 SQIVND (reference sequence). V was pared by 7 bases and J by 5 bases, with 14 bases between. CDR3: CASKEGVRTEAFF. The CDR3 DNA reads TGTGCCAGTAAAGAGGGGGTTCGAACTGAAGCTTTCTTT.

The V call is TRBV7-8, the J call TRBJ1-1, with D perhaps matching TRBD1 (6 bases). CDR3 length: 16 amino acids. The V end was cut by 7 bases, the J end by 8 bases, with 26 bases between. CDR1 and CDR2 from the germline V gene are SGHVS and FQNEAQ. DNA of the CDR3: TGTGCCAGCACCTACCTTAGGGGGACATCGGGACGAGAAGCTTTCTTT. Translation gives CASTYLRGTSGREAFF.

The CDR3 sequence is CASSSADFATNEKLFF. CDR3 nucleotide sequence: TGTGCCAGCAGCTCGGCGGACTTTGCAACTAATGAAAAACTGTTTTTT. The chain recombines TRBV7-9 with TRBJ1-4; D ambiguous. The CDR3 contains 16 residues. Germline values: CDR1 SEHNR, CDR2 FQNEAQ (reference sequence). V was cut by 4 bases and J by 0 bases, with 12 bases left in between.

J is TRBJ1-3 and V is TRBV21-1. TRBV21-1 is described as a pseudogene. The CDR3 is made up of 17 amino acids. The CDR3 sequence: CASSKLLIENSGNTIYF. The CDR3 nucleotides are TGTGCCAGCAGCAAACTGCTGATCGAGAACTCTGGAAACACCATATATTTT.

This chain uses TRBV9 with TRBJ1-1, with D possibly TRBD1 on 5 matching bases. The V gene lost 2 bases and the J gene lost 0 bases, with 11 bases spanning the gap. Germline values: CDR1 SGDLS, CDR2 YYNGEE. This CDR3 has 15 amino acids. The CDR3: CASSVGGNMNTEAFF. CDR3 nucleotide sequence: TGTGCCAGCAGCGTCGGGGGGAACATGAACACTGAAGCTTTCTTT.

V and J are TRBV7-2 and TRBJ1-5; 9 positions agree with TRBD1. The junction had 11 bases not matched to a gene; V was cut back by 4 bases and J by 4 bases. The CDR3 runs to 17 residues. Germline V lookup: CDR1 SGHTA, CDR2 FQGNSA. CDR3 protein: CASSSVGTGTLNQPQHF. The CDR3, as DNA: TGTGCCAGCAGCTCCGTCGGGACAGGGACCTTGAATCAGCCCCAGCATTTT.

V usage is TRBV6-1 and J usage is TRBJ2-1; TRBD1 agrees at 9 bases. The CDR3 has 15 residues. CDR1 and CDR2 (germline): MNHNS, SASEGT. J was trimmed by 3 bases and V by 5 bases; bases with no gene match: 5. Here the CDR3 DNA reads TGTGCCAGCAGTTCAGGACAGGGGAACTACAATGAGCAGTTCTTC. Translation: CASSSGQGNYNEQFF.

The chain couples TRBV7-9 to TRBJ2-1; no definite D call. The V end was cut by 0 bases, the J end by 2 bases, with 8 bases between. Looked up from germline, CDR1 is SEHNR and CDR2 is FQNEAQ (reference sequence). The CDR3 covers 15 residues. CDR3 amino acids: CASSLAELTYNEQFF. In DNA, the CDR3 is TGTGCCAGCAGCTTAGCGGAGCTAACCTACAATGAGCAGTTCTTC.